The 4 T cell receptor beta chains listed next were all sequenced from one sample in a study of blood T cell repertoires in COVID-19. Some clones are missing from TCRdb's copy, which holds only in-frame ones; the method was immunoSEQ multiplex PCR. The sample has 300,000 to 400,000 clones, less than 90% seen once. Input material: peripheral blood. The receptors stem from a woman in her sixties with COVID-19, enrolled during active disease.

The rearrangement links TRBV19 to TRBJ2-7; 7 bases map to TRBD1. The ends lost 3 bases at V and 3 bases at J; junction bases unmatched: 5. The V gene's germline CDR1 is LNHDA and CDR2 SQIVND (reference sequence). This CDR3 has 14 amino acids. For the CDR3, the DNA is TGTGCCAGTAGTATGGGGGCAGGGGGCTACGAGCAGTACTTC. Its protein product is CASSMGAGGYEQYF. The full variable domain, rest sourced from reference TRBV19 and TRBJ2-7, is DGGITQSPKYLFRKEGQNVTLSCEQNLNHDAMYWYRQDPGQGLRLIYYSQIVNDFQKGDIAEGYSVSREKKESFPLTVTSAQKNPTAFYLCASSMGAGGYEQYFGPGTRLTVT.

The chain carries TRBV3-1 (or the pseudogene TRBV3-2) and TRBJ1-2; D call uncertain. Trimming cost V 5 bases and J 3 bases, with 7 bases left between them. Germline CDR1 and CDR2: LGHDT and YNNKEL (reference sequence). The length of the CDR3 is 12 residues. Here the CDR3 reads CASSSLDYGYTF. For the CDR3, the DNA is TGTGCCAGCAGCTCCCTAGACTATGGCTACACCTTC.

The chain couples TRBV27 to TRBJ2-3; TRBD2 might be the D (5 bases). The CDR3 extends over 13 amino acids. Germline CDR1 and CDR2: MNHEY and SMNVEV (reference sequence). Trimming stripped 8 bases from V and 5 bases from J, with 14 bases between. The CDR3 bases are TGTGCCAGCCTCCAGACCGGGGTAGATACGCAGTATTTT. This gives the protein CASLQTGVDTQYF.

CDR3 DNA: TGTGCCAGCATACAGGTTCCTGGGGACACTGAAGCTTTCTTT. The encoded protein is CASIQVPGDTEAFF. The V and J genes are TRBV21-1 and TRBJ1-1; whether TRBD1, the table's D call, matches the DNA was not checked. TRBV21-1 represents a pseudogene. The CDR3 sequence is 14 residues long.